The clone carrying this T cell receptor beta chain was counted many times. What it recognizes is unknown. The record originates from a study of T cells in Graves' hyperthyroidism and ophthalmopathy. The study, taken as a whole, reports: Ophthalmopathy was predicted by the model a median of around 5.9 months ahead of onset. Blood also held most thyroid clonotypes expanded beyond 0.001.

Stable Graves' hyperthyroidism denoted no ophthalmopathy progression over 18 months. Together with thyroid ultrasound, orbital computed tomography, serum thyroxine and TRAb, clinical symptoms were used for diagnoses. What was amplified from RNA transcripts were TCR beta CDR3 regions. Carried out on the TCR CDR3, a first-round RT-PCR used the HTBI primer set. TCRdb analysed the multiplex PCR reads with MiXCR anew, one entry per CDR3 protein. The sample records about 350,000 distinct CDR3 sequences, approximately 20% being singletons. The V end lost 6 bases, the J end lost 1 base, and 16 bases lay between the germline ends. The CDR3 totals 16 residues.

This receptor was identified in a woman aged 18-35 years with Graves' hyperthyroidism. This rearrangement joins TRBV12-3 or TRBV12-4 to TRBJ1-5, with D maybe TRBD1 (5 bases). Sequencing was done on a sample of blood. The CDR3 region is CASSPNPGGSNQPQHF. The DNA for the CDR3 is TGTGCCAGCAGCCCGAACCCTGGGGGGAGCAATCAGCCCCAGCATTTT.